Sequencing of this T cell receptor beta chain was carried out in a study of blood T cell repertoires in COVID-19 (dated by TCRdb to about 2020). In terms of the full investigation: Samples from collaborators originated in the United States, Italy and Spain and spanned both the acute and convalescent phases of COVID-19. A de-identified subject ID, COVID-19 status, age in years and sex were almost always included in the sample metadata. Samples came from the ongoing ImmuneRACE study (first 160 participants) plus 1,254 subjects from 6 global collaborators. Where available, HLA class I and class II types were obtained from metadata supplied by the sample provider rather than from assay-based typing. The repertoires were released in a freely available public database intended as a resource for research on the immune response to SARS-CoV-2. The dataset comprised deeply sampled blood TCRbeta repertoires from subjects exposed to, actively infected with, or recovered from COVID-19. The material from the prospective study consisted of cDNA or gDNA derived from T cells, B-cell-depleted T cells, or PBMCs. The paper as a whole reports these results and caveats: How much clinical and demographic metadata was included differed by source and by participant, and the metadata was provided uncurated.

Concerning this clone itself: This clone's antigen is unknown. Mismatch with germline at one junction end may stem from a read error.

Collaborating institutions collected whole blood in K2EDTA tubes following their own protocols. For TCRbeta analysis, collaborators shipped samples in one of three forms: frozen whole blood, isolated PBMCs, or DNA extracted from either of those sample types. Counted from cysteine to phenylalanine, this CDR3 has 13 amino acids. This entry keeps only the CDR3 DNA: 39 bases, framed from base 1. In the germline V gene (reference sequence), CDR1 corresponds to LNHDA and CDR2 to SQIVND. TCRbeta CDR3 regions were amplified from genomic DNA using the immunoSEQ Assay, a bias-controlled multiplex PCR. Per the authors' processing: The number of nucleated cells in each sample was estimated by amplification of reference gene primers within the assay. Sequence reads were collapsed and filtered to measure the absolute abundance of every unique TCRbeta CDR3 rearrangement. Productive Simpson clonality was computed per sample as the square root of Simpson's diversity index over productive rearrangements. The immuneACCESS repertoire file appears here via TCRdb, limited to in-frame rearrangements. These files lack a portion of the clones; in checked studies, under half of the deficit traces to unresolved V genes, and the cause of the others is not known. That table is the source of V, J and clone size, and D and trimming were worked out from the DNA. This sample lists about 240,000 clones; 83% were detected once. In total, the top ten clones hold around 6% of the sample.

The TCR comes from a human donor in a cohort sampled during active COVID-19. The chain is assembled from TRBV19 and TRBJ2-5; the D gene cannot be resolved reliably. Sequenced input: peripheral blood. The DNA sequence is TGTGCCAGTAGTATCCCAGGCCAAAAGACCCAGTACTTC. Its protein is CASSIPGQKTQYF.